The clone carrying this TCR beta chain has a count of ten or more. These data come from a study of neurological immune-mediated disorders. TCRdb independently ran MiXCR on the 5' RACE reads; one entry per CDR3 protein. This sample yields about 71,000 distinct CDR3 sequences, of which roughly a tenth are seen a single time; 8.5% to 10% belongs to the top ten. Time point reported: longitudinal time-point 1 (baseline). The CDR3 has 12 residues. Germline V CDR1 and CDR2: ENHRY, SYGVKD. Trimming removed 4 bases at V and 5 bases at J, with 8 bases between. The chain carries TRBV10-3 and TRBJ2-5; TRBD2 is a possible D gene (6 bases). This clonotype originated in a man aged 30 to 45 in good health. The sample comprised PBMCs. CDR3 DNA: TGTGCCATCAGTGGGACTACGGAGACCCAGTACTTC. Translation: CAISGTTETQYF.